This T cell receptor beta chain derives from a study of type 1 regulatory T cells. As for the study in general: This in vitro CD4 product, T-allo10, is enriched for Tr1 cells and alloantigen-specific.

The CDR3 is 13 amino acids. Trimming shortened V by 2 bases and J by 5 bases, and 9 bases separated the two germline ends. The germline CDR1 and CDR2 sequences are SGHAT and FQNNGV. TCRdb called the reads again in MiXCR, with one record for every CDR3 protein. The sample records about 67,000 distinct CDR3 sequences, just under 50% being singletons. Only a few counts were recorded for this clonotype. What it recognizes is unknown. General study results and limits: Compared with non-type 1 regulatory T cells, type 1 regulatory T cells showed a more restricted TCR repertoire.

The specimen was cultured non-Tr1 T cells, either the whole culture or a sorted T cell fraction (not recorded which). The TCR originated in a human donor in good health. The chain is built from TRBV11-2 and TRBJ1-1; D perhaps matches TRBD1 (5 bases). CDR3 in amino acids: CASSLTGHTEAFF. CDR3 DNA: TGTGCCAGCAGCTTAACGGGGCATACTGAAGCTTTCTTT.